Listed below are T cell receptor beta chains from one sample, sequenced in a study of cytomegalovirus exposure and HLA in healthy donors. Measured with immunoSEQ multiplex PCR; TCRdb has only the in-frame clones, and not every one. The data hold more than 45,000 clones, with roughly 85% observed a single time. The specimen was PBMCs. The origin of the receptors is a man under 40 in good health and CMV-seronegative. The CDR3 runs from the conserved cysteine through the conserved F or W. D genes are given only for firm matches. Clone size is given for some rows only: seen once, a few or many times, or a class if the clone is expanded.

CDR3 DNA: TGCGCCAGCAGCCATCTCTCCGGACAGGGCACTGAAGCTTTCTTT; CDR3 protein: CASSHLSGQGTEAFF; clone size: few; J gene: TRBJ1-1; CDR3 length: 15; V gene: TRBV4-3; D gene: TRBD1
CDR3 DNA: TGTGCCAGCAGTCTGCTAATGGGACAGGCGGACAAGGCGGGAAACACCATATATTTT; CDR3 protein: CASSLLMGQADKAGNTIYF; clone size: NA; J gene: TRBJ1-3; CDR3 length: 19; V gene: TRBV28; D gene: TRBD1
CDR3 DNA: TGTGCCAGCAGCCTCGACAGCTATAATTCACCCCTCCACTTT; CDR3 protein: CASSLDSYNSPLHF; clone size: once; J gene: TRBJ1-6; CDR3 length: 14; V gene: TRBV7-2; D gene: NA
CDR3 DNA: TGTGCCAGCAGCTCCACAGGGGACTCTGGAAACACCATATATTTT; CDR3 protein: CASSSTGDSGNTIYF; clone size: NA; J gene: TRBJ1-3; CDR3 length: 15; V gene: TRBV7-9; D gene: TRBD1
CDR3 DNA: TGTGCCAGTAAATACCTCGGGGGGGACACTGAAGCTTTCTTT; CDR3 protein: CASKYLGGDTEAFF; clone size: few; J gene: TRBJ1-1; CDR3 length: 14; V gene: TRBV2; D gene: NA
CDR3 DNA: TGTGCTAGTGGTTTGGTATACGGCAGGGCAGAAATTATTAGCAATCAGCCCCAGCATTTT; CDR3 protein: CASGLVYGRAEIISNQPQHF; clone size: NA; J gene: TRBJ1-5; CDR3 length: 20; V gene: TRBV12-5; D gene: NA
CDR3 DNA: TGTGCCAGTAGTTCACAGGGATGGAGCTACGAGCAGTACTTC; CDR3 protein: CASSSQGWSYEQYF; clone size: NA; J gene: TRBJ2-7; CDR3 length: 14; V gene: TRBV19; D gene: NA
CDR3 DNA: TGTGCCAGCAGCTTAGCGGAGTTACCCAACGAGCAGTACTTC; CDR3 protein: CASSLAELPNEQYF; clone size: NA; J gene: TRBJ2-7; CDR3 length: 14; V gene: TRBV7-9; D gene: NA
CDR3 DNA: TGTGCCAGCAGTGAATCAGTCGAAAGCACAGATACGCAGTATTTT; CDR3 protein: CASSESVESTDTQYF; clone size: medium-sized; J gene: TRBJ2-3; CDR3 length: 15; V gene: TRBV6-1; D gene: NA
CDR3 DNA: TGTGCCAGCAGCTTAGGAAAGCGGGAGCGGGATAAGCAGTACTTC; CDR3 protein: CASSLGKRERDKQYF; clone size: few; J gene: TRBJ2-7; CDR3 length: 15; V gene: TRBV7-9; D gene: TRBD2
CDR3 DNA: TGTGCCAGCAGCCCAGAGGGGGCGAAGAACACTGAAGCTTTCTTT; CDR3 protein: CASSPEGAKNTEAFF; clone size: NA; J gene: TRBJ1-1; CDR3 length: 15; V gene: TRBV11-1; D gene: TRBD1
CDR3 DNA: TGTGCCAGCAGCTCTCTCCGACTAAATACGAACACCGGGGAGCTGTTTTTT; CDR3 protein: CASSSLRLNTNTGELFF; clone size: NA; J gene: TRBJ2-2; CDR3 length: 17; V gene: TRBV7-2; D gene: NA
CDR3 DNA: TGTGCCAGCAGCCAAGATACCTGGGGAGGCTCTGGAAACACCATATATTTT; CDR3 protein: CASSQDTWGGSGNTIYF; clone size: NA; J gene: TRBJ1-3; CDR3 length: 17; V gene: TRBV4-2; D gene: NA
CDR3 DNA: TGCGCCAGCAGCCTCGCGGGCGGAGACGGCAAGAATGAGCAGTTCTTC; CDR3 protein: CASSLAGGDGKNEQFF; clone size: NA; J gene: TRBJ2-1; CDR3 length: 16; V gene: TRBV4-1; D gene: NA
CDR3 DNA: TGTGCCAGCACAAACAGGGTGAATTACGAGCAGTACTTC; CDR3 protein: CASTNRVNYEQYF; clone size: NA; J gene: TRBJ2-7; CDR3 length: 13; V gene: TRBV6-1; D gene: NA
CDR3 DNA: TGCGCCAGCAGCCAACAACAGGAAGCTAACTATGGCTACACCTTC; CDR3 protein: CASSQQQEANYGYTF; clone size: NA; J gene: TRBJ1-2; CDR3 length: 15; V gene: TRBV4-3; D gene: NA
CDR3 DNA: TGTGCCAGCAGCGGGCCTCTAGCGGGGGGGCTGGATACGCAGTATTTT; CDR3 protein: CASSGPLAGGLDTQYF; clone size: NA; J gene: TRBJ2-3; CDR3 length: 16; V gene: TRBV14; D gene: TRBD2
CDR3 DNA: TGTGCCTGGACAACAGGGGGTGGACCCCTCCACTTT; CDR3 protein: CAWTTGGGPLHF; clone size: NA; J gene: TRBJ1-6; CDR3 length: 12; V gene: TRBV30; D gene: TRBD1
CDR3 DNA: TGTGCCAGCAGTGTACAGCTTTACAATCAGCCCCAGCATTTT; CDR3 protein: CASSVQLYNQPQHF; clone size: few; J gene: TRBJ1-5; CDR3 length: 14; V gene: TRBV6-1; D gene: NA
CDR3 DNA: TGTGCCAGCAGCTTACCCGGGCTAGGAGGGGCTGAAGCTTTCTTT; CDR3 protein: CASSLPGLGGAEAFF; clone size: once; J gene: TRBJ1-1; CDR3 length: 15; V gene: TRBV11-2; D gene: NA
CDR3 DNA: TGTGCCAGCAGCCAACGGTACGTGCAGTACTTC; CDR3 protein: CASSQRYVQYF; clone size: once; J gene: TRBJ2-7; CDR3 length: 11; V gene: TRBV6-5; D gene: NA
CDR3 DNA: TGTGCCAGCAGTGACATGAGGTCCGGTTCCCCCCTCCACTTT; CDR3 protein: CASSDMRSGSPLHF; clone size: NA; J gene: TRBJ1-6; CDR3 length: 14; V gene: TRBV6-4; D gene: NA
CDR3 DNA: TGTGCCATCAGCCTGACAGGGGGCACTGAAGCTTTCTTT; CDR3 protein: CAISLTGGTEAFF; clone size: NA; J gene: TRBJ1-1; CDR3 length: 13; V gene: TRBV10-3; D gene: TRBD1
CDR3 DNA: TGCGCCAGCAGCCAAGAGCCGGGGGTGAACACCGGGGAGCTGTTTTTT; CDR3 protein: CASSQEPGVNTGELFF; clone size: once; J gene: TRBJ2-2; CDR3 length: 16; V gene: TRBV4-3; D gene: NA
CDR3 DNA: TGTGCCAGCAGTCCAACCGGGACAGTGGCTTTCTTT; CDR3 protein: CASSPTGTVAFF; clone size: NA; J gene: TRBJ1-1; CDR3 length: 12; V gene: TRBV2; D gene: TRBD1
CDR3 DNA: TGTGCCTGGAGGACTAAGGGACTAGCGCCCAAACGGGTCACGCAGTATTTT; CDR3 protein: CAWRTKGLAPKRVTQYF; clone size: NA; J gene: TRBJ2-3; CDR3 length: 17; V gene: TRBV30; D gene: TRBD2
CDR3 DNA: TGCAGCGTTGAGGGGCCTAGCGGTGGGGGTGAGCAGTTCTTC; CDR3 protein: CSVEGPSGGGEQFF; clone size: once; J gene: TRBJ2-1; CDR3 length: 14; V gene: TRBV29-1; D gene: TRBD2
CDR3 DNA: TGTGCCAGTAGTATTTCCAGTACTGGAAACACCATATATTTT; CDR3 protein: CASSISSTGNTIYF; clone size: NA; J gene: TRBJ1-3; CDR3 length: 14; V gene: TRBV19; D gene: NA
CDR3 DNA: TGCGCCAGCAGTGTGAACAGGGGGCAAACTGAAGCTTTCTTT; CDR3 protein: CASSVNRGQTEAFF; clone size: NA; J gene: TRBJ1-1; CDR3 length: 14; V gene: TRBV5-1; D gene: TRBD1
CDR3 DNA: TGTGCCAGCTCGCCAGGGGCCATCTACGAGCAGTACTTC; CDR3 protein: CASSPGAIYEQYF; clone size: NA; J gene: TRBJ2-7; CDR3 length: 13; V gene: TRBV18; D gene: NA
CDR3 DNA: TGTGCCAGCAGCTTAGTCAGGCACGCCGGGGAGCTGTTTTTT; CDR3 protein: CASSLVRHAGELFF; clone size: once; J gene: TRBJ2-2; CDR3 length: 14; V gene: TRBV7-2; D gene: NA
CDR3 DNA: TGCAGCGTTGAAGAAGTAGGGGGCGTCGGCTATGGCTACACCTTC; CDR3 protein: CSVEEVGGVGYGYTF; clone size: once; J gene: TRBJ1-2; CDR3 length: 15; V gene: TRBV29-1; D gene: TRBD1
CDR3 DNA: TGTGCCAGCAGTTCAGCCGGACAGGGAGGCTACGAGCAGTACTTC; CDR3 protein: CASSSAGQGGYEQYF; clone size: NA; J gene: TRBJ2-7; CDR3 length: 15; V gene: TRBV28; D gene: TRBD1
CDR3 DNA: TGTGCCAGCAGCTTCCTAGCGGGAGGCGAGCAGTACTTC; CDR3 protein: CASSFLAGGEQYF; clone size: NA; J gene: TRBJ2-7; CDR3 length: 13; V gene: TRBV5-4; D gene: TRBD2
CDR3 DNA: TGTGCCAGCAGTTACGTGATAACTTACAATGAGCAGTTCTTC; CDR3 protein: CASSYVITYNEQFF; clone size: NA; J gene: TRBJ2-1; CDR3 length: 14; V gene: TRBV6-6; D gene: NA
CDR3 DNA: TGTGCCACCAGCAGAGATCCTGGGGGCAAAGATACGCAGTATTTT; CDR3 protein: CATSRDPGGKDTQYF; clone size: NA; J gene: TRBJ2-3; CDR3 length: 15; V gene: TRBV15; D gene: NA
CDR3 DNA: TGTGCCAGCAGTTACAGTCTTGGGGATGCGGGCTACGAGCAGTACTTC; CDR3 protein: CASSYSLGDAGYEQYF; clone size: NA; J gene: TRBJ2-7; CDR3 length: 16; V gene: TRBV6-5; D gene: NA
CDR3 DNA: TGTGCCAGCAGTCTATCTAGCGGGCGGCAGACCCAGTACTTC; CDR3 protein: CASSLSSGRQTQYF; clone size: NA; J gene: TRBJ2-5; CDR3 length: 14; V gene: TRBV27; D gene: TRBD2
CDR3 DNA: TGCGCCAGCAGCTTGGACGCTAGGGGGAACAATGAGCAGTTCTTC; CDR3 protein: CASSLDARGNNEQFF; clone size: NA; J gene: TRBJ2-1; CDR3 length: 15; V gene: TRBV5-1; D gene: NA
CDR3 DNA: TGTGCCAGCAGCTTAGGATATGGGGCAGAGACCCAGTACTTC; CDR3 protein: CASSLGYGAETQYF; clone size: NA; J gene: TRBJ2-5; CDR3 length: 14; V gene: TRBV7-9; D gene: NA
CDR3 DNA: TGTGCCAGCAACGACAGGGGCAATGAGCAGTTCTTC; CDR3 protein: CASNDRGNEQFF; clone size: NA; J gene: TRBJ2-1; CDR3 length: 12; V gene: TRBV7-2; D gene: TRBD1
CDR3 DNA: TGTGCCATCCGGGACATAGTGGAAAATGAGCAGTTCTTC; CDR3 protein: CAIRDIVENEQFF; clone size: NA; J gene: TRBJ2-1; CDR3 length: 13; V gene: TRBV10-3; D gene: NA
CDR3 DNA: TGTGCCAGCAGCACGGTTGGGGCCACCTACGAGCAGTACTTC; CDR3 protein: CASSTVGATYEQYF; clone size: once; J gene: TRBJ2-7; CDR3 length: 14; V gene: TRBV7-2; D gene: NA
CDR3 DNA: TGTGCCAGCAGCTTAGCTCGGACAGGGCGGGAGACCCAGTACTTC; CDR3 protein: CASSLARTGRETQYF; clone size: NA; J gene: TRBJ2-5; CDR3 length: 15; V gene: TRBV7-2; D gene: TRBD1